This entry concerns a single T cell receptor (beta chain). The data belong to a study of Ad26.COV2.S vaccination and SARS-CoV-2 variants. The CDR3 is 17 residues long. Between the trimmed V and J ends, which lost 7 bases and 0 bases, there was a span of 16 bases. Looked up from germline, CDR1 is SNHLY and CDR2 is FYNNEI. Sequencing used immunoSEQ multiplex PCR; TCRdb keeps in-frame clones, though not all of them. This table holds approximately 400,000 clones, about 91% found once. Sequencing used peripheral blood, obtained after recovery from COVID-19. This rearrangement joins TRBV2 to TRBJ1-6, with a possible D match to TRBD1 (5 bases). This TCR was recovered from a human donor who had recovered from COVID-19. CDR3: CASNGAAGSSYNSPLHF. The CDR3, as DNA: TGTGCCAGCAACGGGGCTGCAGGGAGCTCCTATAATTCACCCCTCCACTTT.